This paragraph reports one TCR beta chain. The data stem from a study of siplizumab effects on memory and regulatory T cells. With 6 bases clipped from V and 4 bases from J, the junction kept 11 bases outside the gene matches. This CDR3 is built from 15 residues. Germline V gene lookup returns CDR1 SEHNR and CDR2 FQNEAQ (reference sequence). Assay: immunoSEQ multiplex PCR; the TCRdb copy retains only in-frame clones and omits some. The profile covers tens of thousands of clones, with roughly 96% appearing a single time and approximately 0.031% taken by the ten largest. This rearrangement joins TRBV7-9 to TRBJ1-1, with 7 bases lining up with TRBD1. Sequenced input: naive CD4+ T cells sorted from blood. The TCR was taken from a human donor in good health. The CDR3 DNA reads as TGTGCCAGCAGACCGAAGACAGGGATTGGCACTGAAGCTTTCTTT. This gives the protein CASRPKTGIGTEAFF.